This T cell receptor (beta chain) was identified in a study of T cells after yellow fever vaccination. The study, taken as a whole, reports: At around 96% for CD4 and around 91% for CD8, most primary-vaccination clones showed up again after the booster. It was the secondary response that reached its peak faster, day 5 versus 15, but it was weaker. Repertoires sorted by FACS could include abundant clonotypes that are contaminants from the bulk population.

The V gene's germline CDR1 is SGHRS and CDR2 YFSETQ. The CDR3 runs 17 residues. The V and J ends lost 1 base and 4 bases, in that order; junction bases with no gene match: 10. A 5'RACE template-switching step, the method used to make TCR cDNA, added a universal primer site and UMIs. TCRdb re-derived calls from the 5' RACE reads in MiXCR, one entry per CDR3 protein. The sample records hundreds of thousands of distinct CDR3 sequences, around an eighth being singletons. Regarding this clonotype: Its cognate antigen is unknown.

This receptor was taken from a man aged 25-45 years who received the YFV17D yellow fever vaccine. The chain employs TRBV5-1 and TRBJ2-5, with 10 bases identical to TRBD2. Sample: PBMCs, taken on the day of the yellow fever booster vaccination. CDR3 residues: CASSLRAGGPVGETQYF. The CDR3, as DNA: TGCGCCAGCAGCTTGAGAGCGGGAGGGCCGGTTGGAGAGACCCAGTACTTC. Using reference TRBV5-1 and TRBJ2-5 for the parts outside the CDR3, the full variable domain is KAGVTQTPRYLIKTRGQQVTLSCSPISGHRSVSWYQQTPGQGLQFLFEYFSETQRNKGNFPGRFSGRQFSNSRSEMNVSTLELGDSALYLCASSLRAGGPVGETQYFGPGTRLLVL.